Below, one TCR beta chain is given with its context. Per germline, CDR1 SGHAT and CDR2 FQNNGV. J gave up 7 bases and V 6 bases, and 16 bases lay outside the gene matches. The CDR3 loop spans 17 amino acids. The sample is drawn from a study of blood T cells in healthy people across ages. Alongside a J-beta primer mix, a sample-barcoded 5' primer served in a second PCR lasting roughly 6 to 11 cycles. TCRdb re-derived calls from the 5' RACE reads in MiXCR, one entry per CDR3 protein. The repertoire holds 600,000 or so distinct CDR3 sequences, about 45% seen once, with 20% to 25% in the top ten. This rearrangement joins TRBV11-2 to TRBJ2-1; 9 positions agree with TRBD1. The clonotype comes from a man aged 80 or over in good health. The sequenced sample was blood. CDR3 amino acids: CASRRPGQGSIKNEQFF. CDR3 nucleotide sequence: TGTGCCAGCAGAAGACCGGGACAGGGTTCAATCAAGAATGAGCAGTTCTTC.